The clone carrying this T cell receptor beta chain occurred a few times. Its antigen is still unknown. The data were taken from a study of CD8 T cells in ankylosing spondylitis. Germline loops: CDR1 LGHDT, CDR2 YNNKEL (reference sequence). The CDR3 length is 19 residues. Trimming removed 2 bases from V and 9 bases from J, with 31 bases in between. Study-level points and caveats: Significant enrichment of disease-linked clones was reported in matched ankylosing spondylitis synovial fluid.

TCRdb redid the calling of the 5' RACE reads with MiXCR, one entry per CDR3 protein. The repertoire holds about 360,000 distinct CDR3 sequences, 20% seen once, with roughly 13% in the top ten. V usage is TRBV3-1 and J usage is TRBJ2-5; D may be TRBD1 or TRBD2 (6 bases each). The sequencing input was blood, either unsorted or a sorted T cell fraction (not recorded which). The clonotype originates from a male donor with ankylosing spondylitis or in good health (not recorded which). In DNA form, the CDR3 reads TGTGCCAGCAGCCAAACAACCCCCCGTCCCGGGGGCCCCATAGGTGCCCAGTACTTC. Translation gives CASSQTTPRPGGPIGAQYF.